This record looks at one T cell receptor (beta chain) sequence and its context. No antigen is known for it. This sample is drawn from a study of CD4 T cells in relation to SARS-CoV-2 and coronaviruses. The unexposed donors gave CD4+ T cells in about 2011-2019, prior to COVID-19. CD4+ T cells were isolated from the cells after around 10 days of culture. Germline V lookup: CDR1 SNHLY, CDR2 FYNNEI. The CDR3 runs to 13 residues. The V and J ends lost 8 bases and 6 bases respectively, with 14 bases between them. Clones were sequenced by immunoSEQ multiplex PCR, and TCRdb holds only the in-frame ones, with some missing. The table includes around 23,000 clones, about 70% detected once.

This clonotype originated in a human donor in good health. V is TRBV2 and J is TRBJ1-5; D ambiguous. Sequencing was done on a sample of CD4+ T cells from PBMCs, cultured in vitro. The CDR3 loop is CASRGEPPQPQHF. CDR3 coding DNA: TGTGCCAGCCGCGGGGAGCCTCCTCAGCCCCAGCATTTT. Full variable domain (outside the CDR3, taken from reference TRBV2 and TRBJ1-5): EPEVTQTPSHQVTQMGQEVILRCVPISNHLYFYWYRQILGQKVEFLVSFYNNEISEKSEIFDDQFSVERPDGSNFTLKIRSTKLEDSAMYFCASRGEPPQPQHFGDGTRLSIL.